The present TCR beta chain was sequenced within a study of a mutant IDH1 vaccine in newly diagnosed glioma. The wider study: Earlier care involved radiotherapy, temozolomide, or both, and the majority received both.

The CDR3 loop spans 14 amino acids. The germline CDR1 and CDR2 sequences are MDHEN and SYDVKM. Deletions cut 5 bases from V and 5 bases from J, with 16 bases between. Time point described: week 35, safety follow-up. In every dose of vaccine, 300 ug of mutant IDH1 20-mer peptide was given alongside topical imiquimod. This clone was counted once. The antigen remains unidentified. Clones were sequenced by immunoSEQ multiplex PCR, and TCRdb holds only the in-frame ones, with some missing. The repertoire holds some 70,000 clones, with less than 90% as singletons. Whole-study results and caveats: Of the patients, around 93% had vaccine-induced immune responses.

The source was PBMCs, collected from a glioma patient whose treatment included an IDH1 peptide vaccine. The sequence was obtained from a man between 18 and 35 years old with glioma. The J gene is TRBJ2-7, the V gene TRBV28, with D tentatively TRBD2 (6 bases). The CDR3 reads CASSIGRQSHEQYF. The CDR3, as DNA: TGTGCCAGCAGTATTGGGAGGCAGAGCCACGAGCAGTACTTC.